The rows below give T cell receptor beta chains drawn from one sample of a study of shared clonotypes between healthy human individuals. Clones were read by immunoSEQ multiplex PCR, and TCRdb kept only the in-frame ones, dropping some. The data show about 1.9 million clones, around 93% seen once. The sample was naive CD8+ T cells from PBMCs. Receptor source: a man younger than 30 in good health. Some clones in this sample may be carry-over from other donors' samples. Each CDR3 is given with its conserved first and last residue. A row's size may be missing; if present it is once, few, many or a size class.

>TRBJ2-7|-|TRBV19
CASSMAGHFSYEQYF
>TRBJ2-7|-|TRBV5-4
CASSRGGGEQYF
>TRBJ2-1|-|TRBV29-1
CSVDGSGFRLYNEQFF
>TRBJ2-2|-|TRBV27
CASMLAGELFF
>TRBJ2-7|-|TRBV7-9
CASSLGPAGDEQYF
>TRBJ2-2|-|TRBV7-9
CASSLHLGGSKGELFF
>TRBJ2-7|few|TRBV27
CASSLGLAGGEQYF
>TRBJ2-7|-|TRBV5-1
CASSLIEPSYEQYF
>TRBJ1-2|-|TRBV19
CASRPPVYYGYTF
>TRBJ2-3|-|TRBV4-3
CASSHLRGGLAEADTQYF
>TRBJ2-7|-|TRBV15
CATSKTGNGYEQYF
>TRBJ2-3|-|TRBV7-9
CASGDGIGLAGSTDTQYF
>TRBJ2-2|-|TRBV7-6
CASSEREGTGELFF
>TRBJ2-7|-|TRBV10-3
CAISEADYEQYF
>TRBJ1-5|-|TRBV4-2
CASSQDLGTTRNQPQHF
>TRBJ2-7|-|TRBV27
CASSSLRKAYEQYF
>TRBJ1-2|-|TRBV9
CASRPQGLNYGYTF
>TRBJ1-1|-|TRBV25-1
CASAENTWGTEAFF
>TRBJ1-4|-|TRBV7-8
CASSSEGTTNEKLFF
>TRBJ1-5|-|TRBV7-2
CASSLGTRGYSNQPQHF
>TRBJ2-7|-|TRBV2
CASSTLAGVSYEQYF
>TRBJ2-7|-|TRBV11-2
CASSLGGGRANEQYF
>TRBJ2-3|-|TRBV18
CASSPGIAGPGSTDTQYF
>TRBJ1-5|-|TRBV19
CASSPDGGINQPQHF
>TRBJ2-3|once|TRBV29-1
CSVTTIPGLAGEVADTQYF
>TRBJ2-3|-|TRBV9
CASSVSRTGGTDTQYF
>TRBJ1-1|-|TRBV28
CASSFRLAVDTEAFF
>TRBJ2-7|-|TRBV15
CATSRGQVGEQYF
>TRBJ1-2|-|TRBV15
CATSSGGDLYGYTF
>TRBJ2-7|-|TRBV9
CASSVEGSGMNEQYF
>TRBJ1-2|-|TRBV19
CASSWTGGVYGYTF
>TRBJ2-1|-|TRBV9
CASSPSLSSYNEQFF
>TRBJ1-1|-|TRBV4-2
CASSQVGVGTEAFF
>TRBJ2-5|-|TRBV30
CAWSVDQGEAQYF
>TRBJ1-3|-|TRBV6-5
CASTEGNTIYF
>TRBJ1-2|-|TRBV28
CASSTGTYGYTF
>TRBJ2-7|-|TRBV27
CASSLTGPYEQYF
>TRBJ1-1|-|TRBV27
CASSLSAGSNTEAFF
>TRBJ2-3|-|TRBV14
CASSQTRFLGDTQYF
>TRBJ2-1|-|TRBV15
CALGPYNEQFF
>TRBJ2-5|-|TRBV6-5
CASSPQGGAVETQYF
>TRBJ2-1|-|TRBV19
CASSIRQWTTSYNEQFF